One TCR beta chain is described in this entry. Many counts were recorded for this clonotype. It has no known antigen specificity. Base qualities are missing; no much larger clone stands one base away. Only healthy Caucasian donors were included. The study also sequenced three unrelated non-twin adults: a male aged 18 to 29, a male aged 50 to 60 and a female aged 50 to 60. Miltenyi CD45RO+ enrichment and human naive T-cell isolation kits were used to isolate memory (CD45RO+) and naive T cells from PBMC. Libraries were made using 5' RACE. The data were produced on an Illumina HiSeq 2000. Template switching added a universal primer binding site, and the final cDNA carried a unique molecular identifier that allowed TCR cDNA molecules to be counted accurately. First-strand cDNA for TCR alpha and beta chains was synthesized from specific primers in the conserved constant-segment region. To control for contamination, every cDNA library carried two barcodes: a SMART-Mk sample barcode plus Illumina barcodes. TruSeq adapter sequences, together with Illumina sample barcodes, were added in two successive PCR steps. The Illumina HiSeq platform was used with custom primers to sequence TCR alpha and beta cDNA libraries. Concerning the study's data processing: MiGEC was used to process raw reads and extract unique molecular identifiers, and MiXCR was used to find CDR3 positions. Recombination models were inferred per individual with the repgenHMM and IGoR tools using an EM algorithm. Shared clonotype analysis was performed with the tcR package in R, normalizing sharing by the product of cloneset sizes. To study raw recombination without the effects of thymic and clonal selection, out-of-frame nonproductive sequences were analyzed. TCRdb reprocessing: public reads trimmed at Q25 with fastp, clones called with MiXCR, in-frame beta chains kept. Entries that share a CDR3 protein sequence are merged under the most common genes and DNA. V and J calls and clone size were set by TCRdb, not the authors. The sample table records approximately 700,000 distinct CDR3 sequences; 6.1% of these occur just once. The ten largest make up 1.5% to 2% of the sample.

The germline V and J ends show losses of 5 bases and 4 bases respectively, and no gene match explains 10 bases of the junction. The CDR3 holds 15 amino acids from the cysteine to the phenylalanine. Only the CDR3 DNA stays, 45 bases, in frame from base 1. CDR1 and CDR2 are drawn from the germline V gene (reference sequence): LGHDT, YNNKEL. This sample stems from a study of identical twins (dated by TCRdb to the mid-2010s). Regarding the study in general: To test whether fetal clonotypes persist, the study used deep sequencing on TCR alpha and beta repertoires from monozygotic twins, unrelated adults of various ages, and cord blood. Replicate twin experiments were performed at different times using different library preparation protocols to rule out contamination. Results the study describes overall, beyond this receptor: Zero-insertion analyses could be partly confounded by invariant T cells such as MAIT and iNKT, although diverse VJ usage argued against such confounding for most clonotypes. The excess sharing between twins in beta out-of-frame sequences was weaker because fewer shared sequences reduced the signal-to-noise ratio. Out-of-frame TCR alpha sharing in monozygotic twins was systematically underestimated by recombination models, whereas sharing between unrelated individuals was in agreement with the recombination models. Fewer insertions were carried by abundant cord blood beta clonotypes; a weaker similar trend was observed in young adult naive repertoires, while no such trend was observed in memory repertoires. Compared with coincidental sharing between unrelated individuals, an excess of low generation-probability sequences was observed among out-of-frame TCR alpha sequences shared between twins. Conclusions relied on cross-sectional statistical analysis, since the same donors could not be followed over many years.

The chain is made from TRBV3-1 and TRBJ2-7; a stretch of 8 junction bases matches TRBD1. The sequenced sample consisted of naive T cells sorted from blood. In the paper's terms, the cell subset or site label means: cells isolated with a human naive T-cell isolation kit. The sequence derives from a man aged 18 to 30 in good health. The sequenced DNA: TGTGCCAGCAGCGCGGCCGGACAGGGTGCTTACGAGCAGTACTTC. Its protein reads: CASSAAGQGAYEQYF.